The source of this T cell receptor (beta chain) is a study of CD8 T cells in Susac syndrome. Background on the study: Susac syndrome patients were untreated, on corticosteroids with some adding intravenous immunoglobulin, or on intravenous immunoglobulin only.

After extraction with the RNeasy kit, roughly 0.45 to 1 ug of the RNA was reverse transcribed using random hexamers. The authors amplified TCR beta CDR3 across 54 Vbeta and 13 Jbeta using immunoSEQ multiplex PCR. TCRdb reanalysed the immunoSEQ multiplex PCR reads using MiXCR and keeps one entry per CDR3 protein. Among about 180,000 distinct CDR3 sequences listed, approximately 94% were seen once. Study-level results: In Susac syndrome, the CD4+ T cell repertoires did not show clonal expansion.

This CDR3 has 12 amino acids. Germline CDR1 MNHEY, CDR2 SVGEGT. V shed 7 bases and J shed 7 bases, with 11 bases lying between them. Note on this clonotype: Its antigen remains unidentified.

Sequencing input: CD4+ T cells from PBMCs. This chain uses TRBV6-2 or TRBV6-3 with TRBJ2-1; D unresolved. The receptor was derived from a human donor with Susac syndrome. This CDR3 is CASKWEGNEQFF. The CDR3 nucleotides are TGTGCCAGCAAGTGGGAAGGAAATGAGCAGTTCTTC.